The source of this T cell receptor (beta chain) is a study of T-cell memory formation after mild COVID-19. In the study overall: Largely, TCR clusters stayed within a single donor.

Amplification by 5'RACE using constant-segment primers produced TCR alpha and TCR beta cDNA libraries that carried sample barcodes and UMIs. Using its own MiXCR run on the 5' RACE reads, TCRdb lists one record per CDR3 protein. The sample contains about 470,000 distinct CDR3 sequences, approximately 18% of which appear only once. Points on this clonotype: Its specificity is unknown.

CDR1 is SGHRS, CDR2 YFSETQ, per germline. V dropped 6 bases and J dropped 1 base, with 16 bases sitting between them. CDR3 length: 15 residues. Study findings and constraints: Mostly located in CM and EM were contracting CD4+ clones, with contracting CD8+ clones located in EMRA. Pre-infection memory carried some responding clones, suggesting that cross-reactive memory joined.

The sample taken for sequencing was PBMCs or a T cell subset sorted from them (not recorded which). The sequence was obtained from an adult woman who had mild COVID-19 (a few samples of this study predate the infection). Cell type and time point are not known. The rearrangement uses TRBV5-1 and TRBJ1-1; D is possibly TRBD1 (5 bases). The CDR3 region has the DNA TGCGCCAGCAACCCGGACACCCTTACGAACACTGAAGCTTTCTTT. It encodes CASNPDTLTNTEAFF.